These 25 T cell receptor beta chains were sequenced from one sample in a study of blood T cell repertoires in COVID-19. The table came from immunoSEQ multiplex PCR; TCRdb's copy has only in-frame clones and leaves some out. The sample holds over 200,000 clones, 88% seen once. Sample: peripheral blood. The receptors shown here come from a man in his fifties or sixties who had recovered from COVID-19.

The J gene is TRBJ2-7, the V gene TRBV12-3 or TRBV12-4; possible D gene TRBD1, 6 bases. This CDR3 has 12 amino acids. Trimming pared 4 bases from V and 3 bases from J, leaving 7 bases between. The CDR3 loop is CASSSQGYEQYF. The CDR3 DNA reads as TGTGCCAGCAGTTCACAGGGCTACGAGCAGTACTTC.

This clone was seen a single time. This chain links TRBV5-1 with TRBJ2-6; maybe TRBD2 (6 bases). This CDR3 contains 14 residues. Trimming pared 10 bases from V and 0 bases from J, leaving 11 bases between. Germline V CDR1 and CDR2: SGHRS, YFSETQ. The CDR3 nucleotides read TGCGCCTCAACCGGGGGCTCTGGGGCCAACGTCCTGACTTTC. As protein: CASTGGSGANVLTF.

The chain couples TRBV7-2 to TRBJ2-5, with 9 bases aligning to TRBD1. V trimming: 5 bases; J trimming: 2 bases; junction bases outside the gene matches: 3. CDR1 SGHTA and CDR2 FQGNSA come from the germline V gene. This CDR3 is 14 amino acids long. CDR3 region: CASSVGTGQETQYF. In DNA, the CDR3 is TGTGCCAGCAGCGTGGGGACAGGGCAAGAGACCCAGTACTTC.

This chain links TRBV18 with TRBJ1-5, with D perhaps TRBD1 (5 bases). CDR3 length equals 13 residues. CDR1 and CDR2 (germline): KGHSH, LQKENI. V lost 3 bases to trimming and J lost 9 bases, with 12 bases between them. CDR3 residues: CASSPGVGAPQHF. The CDR3 coding sequence is TGTGCCAGCTCACCGGGCGTTGGGGCGCCCCAGCATTTT.

The chain employs TRBV2 and TRBJ2-1, with a possible D match to TRBD2 (6 bases). The germline V gene encodes CDR1 SNHLY and CDR2 FYNNEI. The CDR3 runs to 16 residues. The V and J ends lost 6 bases and 8 bases respectively, with 23 bases between them. CDR3: CASSVSIGLIRDEQFF. DNA for the CDR3: TGTGCCAGCAGCGTATCGATAGGACTAATCCGGGATGAGCAGTTCTTC.

This chain links TRBV19 with TRBJ1-4; D gene uncertain. The CDR3 loop spans 17 amino acids. V lost 3 bases and J 6 bases, leaving 20 bases between the germline ends. CDR1 and CDR2 from the germline V gene are LNHDA and SQIVND (reference sequence). CDR3 nucleotide sequence: TGTGCCAGTAGTATGTTCTCTTCGGGATCAAATTATGAAAAACTGTTTTTT. It specifies CASSMFSSGSNYEKLFF.

This chain uses TRBV5-8 with TRBJ2-3; maybe TRBD1 (6 bases). Trimming cost V 0 bases and J 2 bases, with 7 bases left between them. Germline CDR1 is SGHTS and CDR2 is YDEGEE. The CDR3 totals 14 residues. The CDR3 spells CASSLDRATDTQYF. The CDR3 DNA sequence: TGTGCCAGCAGCTTGGACAGGGCCACAGATACGCAGTATTTT.

This clone showed up just a few times. This chain's CDR3 is CASSTRQGNTGELFF. Written as DNA, the CDR3 is TGTGCCAGCAGTACCCGACAGGGGAACACCGGGGAGCTGTTTTTT. V usage is TRBV7-2 and J usage is TRBJ2-2; 7 positions agree with TRBD1. Germline V gives CDR1 SGHTA, CDR2 FQGNSA. Trimming removed 6 bases from V and 1 base from J; junction bases left unmatched: 5. The CDR3 consists of 15 residues.

The chain uses TRBV7-2 and TRBJ2-4; 8 bases are a match to TRBD1. CDR1 is SGHTA, CDR2 FQGNSA, per germline. Trimming removed 4 bases from V and 0 bases from J; junction bases left unmatched: 2. This CDR3 has 15 amino acids. The CDR3 region is CASSSRGRAKNIQYF. The CDR3 DNA reads as TGTGCCAGCAGCTCCAGGGGGCGAGCCAAAAACATTCAGTACTTC.

The chain links TRBV2 to TRBJ2-5; D unclear. This CDR3 has 13 residues. Looked up from germline, CDR1 is SNHLY and CDR2 is FYNNEI. The ends were cut back, 5 bases at V and 4 bases at J, with 11 bases in the middle. The CDR3 reads CASSYHGGETQYF. The CDR3 DNA is TGTGCCAGCAGTTATCATGGCGGAGAGACCCAGTACTTC.

The V gene is TRBV5-1, the J gene TRBJ2-2; 9 bases map to TRBD2. The CDR3 loop spans 16 amino acids. The germline gives CDR1 SGHRS, CDR2 YFSETQ. Trimming at V came to 2 bases and at J to 1 base, leaving 3 bases not matched to a gene. The CDR3 DNA reads TGCGCCAGCAGCTTTCTAGCGGGGATGAACACCGGGGAGCTGTTTTTT. It translates to CASSFLAGMNTGELFF.

V and J are TRBV6-6 and TRBJ1-5; D is perhaps TRBD1 (6 bases). CDR1 and CDR2 (germline): MNHNY, SVGAGI (reference sequence). V lost 7 bases and J lost 5, with 15 bases in between. This CDR3 comprises 14 residues. The CDR3 DNA sequence: TGTGCCAGCACCGACAGGTTTCTGGATCAGCCCCAGCATTTT. It specifies CASTDRFLDQPQHF.

This clone was counted once. The V call is TRBV4-1, the J call TRBJ2-1; perhaps TRBD1 as D (6 bases). V was shortened by 2 bases and J by 6 bases, with 11 bases between the two germline ends. The length of the CDR3 is 14 residues. Germline V gives CDR1 MGHRA, CDR2 YSYEKL. CDR3 in DNA: TGCGCCAGCAGCCAACTACAGACAGGCAATGAGCAGTTCTTC. The encoded protein is CASSQLQTGNEQFF.

The rearrangement joins TRBV6-6 to TRBJ2-3, with TRBD2 matching over 12 bases. J lost 2 bases, V lost 6 bases, and 9 bases had no gene match. The CDR3 extends over 17 amino acids. The germline V gene has CDR1 MNHNY and CDR2 SVGAGI (reference sequence). CDR3 nucleotide sequence: TGTGCCAGCAGCCGAAAACTAGCGGGGGGAAACACAGATACGCAGTATTTT. Protein sequence: CASSRKLAGGNTDTQYF.

This clone was recorded a few times. J is TRBJ2-2 and V is TRBV6-5; D is perhaps TRBD1 (5 bases). Germline CDR1 is MNHEY and CDR2 is SVGAGI. CDR3 length equals 15 residues. V was cut by 8 bases and J by 3 bases, with 16 bases left in between. CDR3 loop: CASGHQGGDTGELFF. The DNA for the CDR3 is TGTGCCAGCGGCCATCAGGGCGGCGACACCGGGGAGCTGTTTTTT.

The chain joins TRBV7-2 to TRBJ2-7; 11 bases match TRBD2. CDR3 length: 16 amino acids. V shed 5 bases and J 5 bases; nucleotides not matched to a gene: 11. The germline CDR1 and CDR2 sequences are SGHTA and FQGNSA. In nucleotides, the CDR3 is TGTGCCAGCAGCACAGTAGGGGCTAGCGGGGGGAACGAGCAGTACTTC. Its translation: CASSTVGASGGNEQYF.

This chain links TRBV6-6 with TRBJ2-1; 9 nucleotides match TRBD2. CDR1 is MNHNY, CDR2 SVGAGI, per germline (reference sequence). The CDR3 is 17 residues long. V lost 6 bases and J lost 7; bases outside the gene matches: 16. This CDR3 is CASSRAGGSLRRNEQFF. The CDR3 coding sequence is TGTGCCAGCAGCCGAGCGGGGGGATCTTTGAGAAGGAATGAGCAGTTCTTC.

The V gene is TRBV27, the J gene TRBJ1-1; no definite D call. The V end was cut by 4 bases, the J end by 5 bases, with 11 bases between. The length of the CDR3 is 13 residues. Germline loops: CDR1 MNHEY, CDR2 SMNVEV (reference sequence). This CDR3 is CASSSHEGTEAFF. Here the CDR3 DNA reads TGTGCCAGCAGTTCACACGAGGGTACTGAAGCTTTCTTT.

The CDR3 DNA follows: TGCGCCAGCAGCTTGGCCGTAGGGACTTCCTACAATGAGCAGTTCTTC. Amino acid sequence: CASSLAVGTSYNEQFF. This rearrangement joins TRBV5-1 to TRBJ2-1; a possible D gene is TRBD2 (6 bases). The germline CDR1 and CDR2 sequences are SGHRS and YFSETQ. This CDR3 spans 16 amino acids. Trimming removed 0 bases at V and 1 base at J, with 11 bases between.

The rearrangement links TRBV7-2 to TRBJ1-4; possible D gene TRBD1, 5 bases. The CDR3 runs 16 residues. In germline, CDR1 is SGHTA, CDR2 FQGNSA. The V end lost 1 base, the J end lost 8 bases, and 17 bases lay between the germline ends. CDR3 region: CASSLVAQGGGEKLFF. The CDR3 bases are TGTGCCAGCAGCTTAGTCGCGCAGGGTGGGGGGGAAAAACTGTTTTTT.

The genes are TRBV21-1 and TRBJ2-5; the table's D gene call, TRBD2, was not cross checked with the DNA. TRBV21-1 is deemed a pseudogene. This CDR3 contains 12 residues. CDR3 in amino acids: CASSNPQETQYF. CDR3 in DNA: TGTGCCAGCAGCAACCCTCAAGAGACCCAGTACTTC.

V gene TRBV7-2 combines with J gene TRBJ1-2; the match to TRBD1 covers 7 bases. V lost 5 bases and J lost 2; bases outside the gene matches: 14. The CDR3 length is 17 residues. Germline loops: CDR1 SGHTA, CDR2 FQGNSA. The CDR3 bases are TGTGCCAGCAGCCCAAGAGAGACAGGGCTGGGGAACTATGGCTACACCTTC. It codes for CASSPRETGLGNYGYTF.

The chain uses TRBV5-1 and TRBJ1-1; the D gene is possibly TRBD1 (5 bases). V lost 6 bases to trimming and J lost 4 bases, with 25 bases between them. Germline V gene lookup returns CDR1 SGHRS and CDR2 YFSETQ. This CDR3 spans 17 amino acids. CDR3 nucleotides: TGCGCCAGCACCCGGGGGGTGGAGGGACGTGTCGGCACTGAAGCTTTCTTT. Translating it yields CASTRGVEGRVGTEAFF.

This chain joins TRBV6-5 and TRBJ1-2, with unresolved D. This CDR3 has 13 amino acids. CDR1 and CDR2 (germline): MNHEY, SVGAGI. V was trimmed by 7 bases and J by 1 base, leaving 10 bases between them. Here the CDR3 reads CASKNSLNYGYTF. The DNA of the CDR3 is TGTGCCAGCAAAAACAGCCTTAACTATGGCTACACCTTC.

The J gene is TRBJ1-1, the V gene TRBV5-4; 9 nucleotides line up with TRBD1. The CDR3 contains 16 residues. The J segment lost 2 bases and the V segment lost 4 bases, leaving 9 bases of the junction unmatched. Germline CDR1 SGHNT, CDR2 YYREEE (reference sequence). CDR3 amino acids: CASSRGGTGINTEAFF. CDR3 coding DNA: TGTGCCAGCAGCCGCGGCGGGACAGGGATTAACACTGAAGCTTTCTTT.